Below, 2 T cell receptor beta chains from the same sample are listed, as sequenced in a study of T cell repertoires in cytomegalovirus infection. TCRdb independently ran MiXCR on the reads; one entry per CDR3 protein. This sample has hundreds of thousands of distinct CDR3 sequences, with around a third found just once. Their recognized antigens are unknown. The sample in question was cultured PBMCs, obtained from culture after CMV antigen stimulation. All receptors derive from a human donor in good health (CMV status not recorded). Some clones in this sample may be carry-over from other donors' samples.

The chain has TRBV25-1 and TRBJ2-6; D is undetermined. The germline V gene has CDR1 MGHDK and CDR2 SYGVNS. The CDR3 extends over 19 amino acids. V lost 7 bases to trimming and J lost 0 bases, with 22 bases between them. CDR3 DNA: TGTGCCAGCACCAAGCCCGTCCGCGGCCTTAACTCTGGGGCCAACGTCCTGACTTTC. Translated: CASTKPVRGLNSGANVLTF.

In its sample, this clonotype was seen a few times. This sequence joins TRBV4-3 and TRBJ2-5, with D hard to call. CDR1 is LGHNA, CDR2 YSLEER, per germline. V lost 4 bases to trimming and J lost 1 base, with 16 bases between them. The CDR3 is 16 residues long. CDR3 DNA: TGCGCCAGCAGCCGCCGGTTGAATCCGCCCCAAGAGACCCAGTACTTC. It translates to CASSRRLNPPQETQYF.